Reported below is one T cell receptor (beta chain). Using immunoSEQ multiplex PCR, the repertoire was profiled, and TCRdb retains in-frame clones only, with some absent. Of some 50,000 clones listed, just over 85% are singletons. The CDR3 totals 13 residues. V was trimmed by 8 bases and J by 8 bases, leaving 13 bases between them. Germline V gene lookup returns CDR1 MRHNA and CDR2 SNTAGT. This specimen belongs to a study of blood T cell repertoires in COVID-19. The sequencing sample was made of peripheral blood. This sequence was found in a human donor in a cohort sampled during active COVID-19. The chain uses TRBV6-4 and TRBJ1-6; D perhaps matches TRBD1 (6 bases). The CDR3 loop reads CASPQGRDSPLHF. The CDR3 region has the DNA TGTGCCAGCCCTCAGGGGCGCGATTCACCCCTCCACTTT.